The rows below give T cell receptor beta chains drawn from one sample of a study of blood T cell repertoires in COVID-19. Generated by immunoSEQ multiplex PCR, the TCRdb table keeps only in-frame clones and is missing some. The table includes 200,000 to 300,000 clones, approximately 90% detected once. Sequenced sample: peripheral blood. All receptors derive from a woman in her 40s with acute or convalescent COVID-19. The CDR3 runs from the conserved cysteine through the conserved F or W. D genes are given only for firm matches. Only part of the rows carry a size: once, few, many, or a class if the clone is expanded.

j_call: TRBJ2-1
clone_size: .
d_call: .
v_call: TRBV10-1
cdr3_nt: TGCGCCAGCAGTGAGTCAGATAGGGGTGTCGATGAGCAGTTCTTC
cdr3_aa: CASSESDRGVDEQFF

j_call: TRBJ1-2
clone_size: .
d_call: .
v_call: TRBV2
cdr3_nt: TGTGCCAGCTGGGTAGGGGACTATGGCTACACCTTC
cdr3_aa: CASWVGDYGYTF

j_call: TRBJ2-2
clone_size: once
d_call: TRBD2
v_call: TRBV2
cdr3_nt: TGTGCCAGCAAAGCAAGCGGGGGTTCCACCGGGGAGCTGTTTTTT
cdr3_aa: CASKASGGSTGELFF

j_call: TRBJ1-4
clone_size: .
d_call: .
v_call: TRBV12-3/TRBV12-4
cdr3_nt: TGTGCCAGCAGTTTCGGGGAAAAACTGTTTTTT
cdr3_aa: CASSFGEKLFF

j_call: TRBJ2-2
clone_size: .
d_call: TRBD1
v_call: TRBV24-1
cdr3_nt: TGTGCCACCAGTGACCCCGACAGGGGAAGAAGCGGGGAGCTGTTTTTT
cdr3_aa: CATSDPDRGRSGELFF

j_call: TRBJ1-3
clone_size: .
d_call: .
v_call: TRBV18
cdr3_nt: TGTGCCAGCTCACTGGAGGGTAGCTCTGGAAACACCATATATTTT
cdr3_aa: CASSLEGSSGNTIYF

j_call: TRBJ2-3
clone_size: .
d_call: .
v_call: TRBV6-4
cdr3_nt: TGTGCCAGCAGTGACTCGGGGGGGGCCCCCACAGATACGCAGTATTTT
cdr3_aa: CASSDSGGAPTDTQYF

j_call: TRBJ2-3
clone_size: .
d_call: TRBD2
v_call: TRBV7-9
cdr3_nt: TGTGCCAGCAGCTTGCTAGCGGGGGGCACAGATACGCAGTATTTT
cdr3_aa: CASSLLAGGTDTQYF

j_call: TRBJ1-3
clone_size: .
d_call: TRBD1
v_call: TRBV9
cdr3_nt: TGTGCCAGCAGCGTGAGGGACAGCTCTGGAAACACCATATATTTT
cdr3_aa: CASSVRDSSGNTIYF

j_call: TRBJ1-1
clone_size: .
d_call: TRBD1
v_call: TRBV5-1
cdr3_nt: TGCGCCAGCAGCATAGGGGGCTCGTACACTGAAGCTTTCTTT
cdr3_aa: CASSIGGSYTEAFF

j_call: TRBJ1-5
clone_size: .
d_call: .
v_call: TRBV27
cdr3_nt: TGTGCCAGCAGTCTCTCAGGGAGCAATCAGCCCCAGCATTTT
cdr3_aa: CASSLSGSNQPQHF

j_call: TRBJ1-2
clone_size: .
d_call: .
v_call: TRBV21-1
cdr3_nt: TGTGCCAGCAGCAAAGTATTGCGGGACAGAAGTTGTAACTATGGCTACACCTTC
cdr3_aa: CASSKVLRDRSCNYGYTF

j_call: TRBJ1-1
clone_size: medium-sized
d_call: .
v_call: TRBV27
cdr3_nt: TGTGCCAGCAGTTTAACAGGGACCTCAATCCACACTGAAGCTTTCTTT
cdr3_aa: CASSLTGTSIHTEAFF

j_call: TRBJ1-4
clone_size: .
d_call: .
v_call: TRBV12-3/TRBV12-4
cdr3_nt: TGTGCCAGCAGTGATTCGGGGGGGGAACTGTTTTTT
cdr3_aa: CASSDSGGELFF

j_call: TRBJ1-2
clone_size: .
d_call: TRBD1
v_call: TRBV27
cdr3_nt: TGTGCCAGCAGTTTATACAGGGGACATGGCTACACCTTC
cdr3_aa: CASSLYRGHGYTF

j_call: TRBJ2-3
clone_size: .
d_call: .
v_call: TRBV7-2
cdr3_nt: TGTGCCAGCAGCTCGACAGAGTGGACAGATACGCAGTATTTT
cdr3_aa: CASSSTEWTDTQYF

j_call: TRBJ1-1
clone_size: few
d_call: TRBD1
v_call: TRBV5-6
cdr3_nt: TGTGCCAGCAGCTTGTACCGACAGGGACTGAACACTGAAGCTTTCTTT
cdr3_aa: CASSLYRQGLNTEAFF

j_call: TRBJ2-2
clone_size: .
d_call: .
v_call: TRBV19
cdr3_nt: TGTGCCAGTAGTATGGGGCAGGGCACCGGGGAGCTGTTTTTT
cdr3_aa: CASSMGQGTGELFF

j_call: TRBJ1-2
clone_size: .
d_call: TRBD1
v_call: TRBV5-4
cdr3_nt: TGTGCCAGCAGCTCAGGACAGGGCGACGGCTACACCTTC
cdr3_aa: CASSSGQGDGYTF

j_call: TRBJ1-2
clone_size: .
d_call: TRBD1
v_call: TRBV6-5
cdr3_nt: TGTGCCAGCAGTTACGGGGAACAGGGGAAGAACTATGGCTACACCTTC
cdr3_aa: CASSYGEQGKNYGYTF

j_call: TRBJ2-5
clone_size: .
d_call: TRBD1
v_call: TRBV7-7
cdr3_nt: TGTGCCAGCAGCTTAGGAGGGACAGGGGGCGCGGGAGAGACCCAGTACTTC
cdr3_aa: CASSLGGTGGAGETQYF

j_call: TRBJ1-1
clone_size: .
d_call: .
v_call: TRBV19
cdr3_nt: TGTGCCAGTAGTACGGGTCGCAGGGGACCCGGACCGAACACTGAAGCTTTCTTT
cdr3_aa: CASSTGRRGPGPNTEAFF

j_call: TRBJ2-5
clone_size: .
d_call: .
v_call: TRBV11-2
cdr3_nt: TGTGCCAGCAGCTTAGGAGCCAGGGTCGAAGAGACCCAGTACTTC
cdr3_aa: CASSLGARVEETQYF

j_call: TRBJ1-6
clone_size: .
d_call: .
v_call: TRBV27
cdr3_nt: TGTGCCAGCAGTCTCAGGACAATAGATTCACCCCTCCACTTT
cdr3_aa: CASSLRTIDSPLHF

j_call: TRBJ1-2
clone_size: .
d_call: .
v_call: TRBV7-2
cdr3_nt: TGTGCCAGCAGCTTAAACCGGGACTCTTATGGCTACACCTTC
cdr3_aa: CASSLNRDSYGYTF

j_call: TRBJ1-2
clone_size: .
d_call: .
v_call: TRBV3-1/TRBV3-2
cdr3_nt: TGTGCCAGCAGCCACGAGACAGGACTTTGCACCTTC
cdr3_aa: CASSHETGLCTF

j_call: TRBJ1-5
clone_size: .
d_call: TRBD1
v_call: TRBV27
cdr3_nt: TGTGCCAGCAGTGTAGGGACAGACGGTCAGCCCCAGCATTTT
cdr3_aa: CASSVGTDGQPQHF

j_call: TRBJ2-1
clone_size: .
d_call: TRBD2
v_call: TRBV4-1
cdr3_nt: TGCGCCAGCAGCCAAGTCGCAATCACTGGCGGGGGTTACAATGAGCAGTTCTTC
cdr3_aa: CASSQVAITGGGYNEQFF

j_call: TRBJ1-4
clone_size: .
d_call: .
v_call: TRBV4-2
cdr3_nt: TGTGCCAGCAGCCAGGCCTTCAGACAGGTCCCTAATGAAAAACTGTTTTTT
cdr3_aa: CASSQAFRQVPNEKLFF

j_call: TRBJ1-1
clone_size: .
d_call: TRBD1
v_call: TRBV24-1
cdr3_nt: TGTGCCACCAGGGAGACAGGGGGAAGGGCTGAAGCTTTCTTT
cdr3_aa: CATRETGGRAEAFF

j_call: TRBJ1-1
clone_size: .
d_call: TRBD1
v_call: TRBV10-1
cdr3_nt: TGCGCCAGCAGTGACATCTCCCGGGACAGTATGAACACTGAAGCTTTCTTT
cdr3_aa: CASSDISRDSMNTEAFF

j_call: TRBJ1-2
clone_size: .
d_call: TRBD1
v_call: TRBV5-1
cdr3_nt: TGCGCCAGCAGCCTAGGGACAGACTACTATGGCTACACCTTC
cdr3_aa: CASSLGTDYYGYTF